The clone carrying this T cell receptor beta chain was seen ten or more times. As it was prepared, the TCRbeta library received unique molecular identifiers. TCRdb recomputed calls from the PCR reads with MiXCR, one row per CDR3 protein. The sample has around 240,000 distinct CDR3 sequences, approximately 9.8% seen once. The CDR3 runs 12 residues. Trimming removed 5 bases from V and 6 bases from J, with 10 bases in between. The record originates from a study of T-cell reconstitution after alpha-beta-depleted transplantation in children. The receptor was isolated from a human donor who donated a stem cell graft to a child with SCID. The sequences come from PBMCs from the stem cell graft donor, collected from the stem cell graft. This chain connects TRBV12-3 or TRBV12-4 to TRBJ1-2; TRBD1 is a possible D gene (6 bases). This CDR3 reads CASSRGADGYTF. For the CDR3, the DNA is TGTGCCAGCAGTCGGGGGGCTGATGGCTACACCTTC.